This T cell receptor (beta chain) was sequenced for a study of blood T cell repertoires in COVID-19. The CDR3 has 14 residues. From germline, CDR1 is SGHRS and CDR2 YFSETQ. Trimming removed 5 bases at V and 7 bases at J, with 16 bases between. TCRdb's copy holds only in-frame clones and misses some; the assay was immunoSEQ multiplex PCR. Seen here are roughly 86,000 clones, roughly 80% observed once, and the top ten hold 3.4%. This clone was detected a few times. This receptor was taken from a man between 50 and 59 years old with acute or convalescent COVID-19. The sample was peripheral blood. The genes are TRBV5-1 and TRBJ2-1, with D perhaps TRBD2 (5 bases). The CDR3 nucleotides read TGCGCCAGCAGACAGCGGACTGCCACGAATGAGCAGTTCTTC. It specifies CASRQRTATNEQFF.